The next 22 T cell receptor beta chains were all read from a single sample in a study of OX40 agonist ivuxolimab in advanced cancers. Using immunoSEQ multiplex PCR, the repertoire was profiled, and TCRdb retains in-frame clones only, with some absent. This sample has 60,000 or so clones, with about 89% found just once. The sequencing here drew on CD4+ or CD8+ T cells sorted from blood, taken in a trial of the OX40 agonist ivuxolimab. All receptors derive from an adult with an advanced solid tumor such as melanoma, head and neck, liver or kidney cancer.

The CDR3 sequence: CASSATGSSFYEQYF. The CDR3, as DNA: TGCGCCAGCAGTGCAACAGGGTCCTCCTTTTACGAGCAGTACTTC. The gene calls are TRBV10-1 and TRBJ2-7; a weak D match, TRBD1 (6 bases). Germline loops: CDR1 WNHNN, CDR2 SYGVQD (reference sequence). The CDR3 extends over 15 amino acids. V was shortened by 4 bases and J by 4 bases, with 17 bases between the two germline ends.

The chain joins TRBV9 to TRBJ1-2; D might be TRBD1 (5 bases). This CDR3 contains 17 residues. With 0 bases removed from V and 3 bases from J, the gap between germline ends came to 18 bases. The V gene's germline CDR1 is SGDLS and CDR2 YYNGEE. As DNA, the CDR3 is TGTGCCAGCAGCGTAGTACAGGAGCACCGAAGTCACTATGGCTACACCTTC. This codes for CASSVVQEHRSHYGYTF.

This sequence joins TRBV5-6 and TRBJ2-1, with TRBD2 matching 7 bases. The trim removed 4 bases at V and 5 bases at J, leaving 6 bases unmatched. The CDR3 sequence is 14 residues long. The germline V gene encodes CDR1 SGHDT and CDR2 YYEEEE. The CDR3 is CASSHGTTDNEQFF. The CDR3 nucleotides are TGTGCCAGCAGCCACGGGACTACCGACAATGAGCAGTTCTTC. Based on the CDR3 plus reference TRBV5-6 and TRBJ2-1, the full variable domain is DAGVTQSPTHLIKTRGQQVTLRCSPKSGHDTVSWYQQALGQGPQFIFQYYEEEERQRGNFPDRFSGHQFPNYSSELNVNALLLGDSALYLCASSHGTTDNEQFFGPGTRLTVL.

On this clone: Mismatch with germline at one junction end may stem from a read error. The rearrangement links TRBV28 to TRBJ2-5; TRBD2 agrees at 12 bases. Germline assignment: CDR1 MDHEN and CDR2 SYDVKM. This CDR3 is 14 amino acids long. CDR3 coding DNA: TGTGCCAGCAGTCTCCAAGGACTAGCGGGGCGCCTGAACTTC. Protein product: CASSLQGLAGRLNF.

This clone turned up a few times. This rearrangement joins TRBV2 to TRBJ2-7, with D maybe TRBD2 (5 bases). This CDR3 has 13 amino acids. V lost 6 bases and J 6 bases, leaving 15 bases between the germline ends. Germline CDR1 reads SNHLY; CDR2 reads FYNNEI. CDR3 nucleotides: TGTGCCAGCAGGACGGGATCTGGGCGCGAGCAGTACTTC. Its translation: CASRTGSGREQYF. Full variable domain (outside the CDR3, taken from reference TRBV2 and TRBJ2-7): EPEVTQTPSHQVTQMGQEVILRCVPISNHLYFYWYRQILGQKVEFLVSFYNNEISEKSEIFDDQFSVERPDGSNFTLKIRSTKLEDSAMYFCASRTGSGREQYFGPGTRLTVT.

This clone was counted only a few times. The chain combines TRBV4-1 with TRBJ1-1, with TRBD1 as a possible D gene (5 bases). V gave up 0 bases and J gave up 4 bases, with 15 bases separating them. Germline V CDR1 and CDR2: MGHRA, YSYEKL. The CDR3 contains 16 residues. CDR3 loop: CASSQEQRGRITEAFF. Here the CDR3 DNA reads TGCGCCAGCAGCCAAGAACAGAGGGGCAGAATCACTGAAGCTTTCTTT.

This clone showed up just a few times. This chain connects TRBV13 to TRBJ2-4, with TRBD2 identical over 7 bases. Germline V CDR1 and CDR2: PRHDT, FYEKMQ (reference sequence). The CDR3 totals 16 residues. After removal of 3 bases from V and 2 bases from J, the junction contained 7 bases not matched to a gene. CDR3 coding DNA: TGTGCCAGCAGCTTGTCGGGGGGAGGAACCAAAAACATTCAGTACTTC. Its translation is CASSLSGGGTKNIQYF.

V is TRBV6-6 and J is TRBJ2-7, with D unresolved. The CDR3 spans 12 residues. V was pared by 7 bases and J by 2 bases, with 9 bases between. Per germline, CDR1 MNHNY and CDR2 SVGAGI (reference sequence). The CDR3 bases are TGTGCCAGCACCAAAAACCCCTACGAGCAGTACTTC. Translated, it gives CASTKNPYEQYF.

The rearrangement links TRBV4-1 to TRBJ1-5, with D unresolved. The CDR3 has 14 residues. Deletions cut 3 bases from V and 6 bases from J, with 12 bases between. The germline V gene encodes CDR1 MGHRA and CDR2 YSYEKL. Written as DNA, the CDR3 is TGCGCCAGCAGCCAGCCGCCGAGCGGTCAGCCCCAGCATTTT. Its translation is CASSQPPSGQPQHF.

The chain uses TRBV18 and TRBJ1-2; 8 bases align to TRBD1. The CDR3 consists of 12 residues. From germline, CDR1 is KGHSH and CDR2 LQKENI. V dropped 3 bases and J dropped 6; count of bases not matched to a gene: 0. The CDR3 spells CASSPTGDGYTF. The DNA for the CDR3 is TGTGCCAGCTCACCGACAGGGGATGGCTACACCTTC.

V usage is TRBV9 and J usage is TRBJ2-5; TRBD2 aligns across 8 bases. The germline V gene encodes CDR1 SGDLS and CDR2 YYNGEE. J lost 7 bases, V lost 4 bases, and 15 bases had no gene match. The CDR3 length is 16 residues. The CDR3 sequence: CASSLSAGGYVATQYF. The CDR3 DNA reads TGTGCCAGCAGCCTTTCGGCGGGGGGCTACGTCGCGACCCAGTACTTC.

The rearrangement joins TRBV2 to TRBJ1-1, with TRBD1 matching 7 bases. The CDR3 length is 13 residues. J was trimmed by 4 bases and V by 3 bases; bases with no gene match: 2. The germline CDR1 and CDR2 sequences are SNHLY and FYNNEI. In nucleotides, the CDR3 is TGTGCCAGCAGTGACAGGGGGATCACTGAAGCTTTCTTT. It is translated as CASSDRGITEAFF.

The chain combines TRBV28 with TRBJ2-5, with 12 nucleotides matching TRBD2. The CDR3 length is 14 residues. J gave up 2 bases and V 9 bases, and 4 bases lay outside the gene matches. Germline CDR1 and CDR2: MDHEN and SYDVKM. As DNA, the CDR3 is TGTGCCAGTCGAGGACTAGCGGGACAAGAGACCCAGTACTTC. It codes for CASRGLAGQETQYF.

The chain employs TRBV28 and TRBJ1-1; D unclear. The CDR3 has 13 residues. With 2 bases removed from V and 6 bases from J, the gap between germline ends came to 10 bases. Germline lookup yields CDR1 MDHEN and CDR2 SYDVKM. As DNA, the CDR3 is TGTGCCAGCAGTTTACCACCCCCGGCTGAAGCTTTCTTT. This translates into CASSLPPPAEAFF.

About this clone itself: At one end, the junction sequence differs from germline, possibly due to a read error. The V and J genes are TRBV27 and TRBJ2-4, with 7 bases that match TRBD2. The germline V gene has CDR1 MNHEY and CDR2 SMNVEV (reference sequence). The CDR3 has 17 residues. CDR3: CASSEPSGTDAKNIQCF. The CDR3 bases are TGTGCCAGCAGCGAACCAAGCGGGACGGATGCCAAAAACATTCAGTGCTTC.

The chain employs TRBV7-2 and TRBJ2-2; 7 nucleotides match TRBD2. The CDR3 is 17 amino acids. The J segment lost 1 base and the V segment lost 5 bases, leaving 10 bases of the junction unmatched. Per the germline V gene, CDR1 is SGHTA and CDR2 is FQGNSA. In DNA form, the CDR3 reads TGTGCCAGCAGCCCAGGATCGGGGGGTTGGAACACCGGGGAGCTGTTTTTT. This codes for CASSPGSGGWNTGELFF.

The chain combines TRBV6-5 with TRBJ2-2; D possibly corresponds to TRBD1 (6 bases). V lost 11 bases to trimming and J lost 1 base, with 14 bases between them. Germline V gene lookup returns CDR1 MNHEY and CDR2 SVGAGI. This CDR3 contains 14 residues. The DNA of the CDR3 is TGTGCCGGGCGGCGGACAGAGAACACCGGGGAGCTGTTTTTT. This encodes CAGRRTENTGELFF.

This chain connects TRBV7-9 to TRBJ2-2; TRBD2 is a possible D gene (6 bases). The CDR3 totals 15 residues. Per germline, CDR1 SEHNR and CDR2 FQNEAQ (reference sequence). V was clipped by 4 bases and J by 5 bases, with 14 bases between them. The CDR3 DNA follows: TGTGCCAGCAGCTCCGGCCTAGGGACTACCGGGGAGCTGTTTTTT. This gives the protein CASSSGLGTTGELFF.

CDR3 residues: CASSLTSGNHNEQFF. The DNA for the CDR3 is TGTGCCAGCAGCTTGACTAGCGGGAACCACAATGAGCAGTTCTTC. This sequence joins TRBV11-3 and TRBJ2-1; 11 bases align to TRBD2. The CDR3 runs 15 residues. Per the germline V gene, CDR1 is SGHNT and CDR2 is YENEEA. The trim removed 3 bases at V and 5 bases at J, leaving 3 bases unmatched.

The V and J genes are TRBV7-2 and TRBJ2-7; no clear D. This CDR3 is built from 16 residues. Germline CDR1 and CDR2: SGHTA and FQGNSA. Trimming shortened V by 0 bases and J by 0 bases, and 12 bases separated the two germline ends. CDR3 in amino acids: CASSLASRPSSYEQYF. As DNA, the CDR3 is TGTGCCAGCAGCTTAGCTTCGCGACCGAGCTCCTACGAGCAGTACTTC.

This chain joins TRBV9 and TRBJ2-7; no clear D. Germline V lookup: CDR1 SGDLS, CDR2 YYNGEE. V gave up 0 bases and J gave up 6 bases, with 13 bases separating them. The CDR3 totals 14 residues. The CDR3 DNA sequence: TGTGCCAGCAGCGTAGGCCCCCTCTGGGTCGAGCAGTACTTC. Encoded protein: CASSVGPLWVEQYF.

V usage is TRBV19 and J usage is TRBJ1-1; no reliable D call. V was clipped by 3 bases and J by 5 bases, with 10 bases between them. This CDR3 has 13 amino acids. Germline V lookup: CDR1 LNHDA, CDR2 SQIVND (reference sequence). This chain's CDR3 is CASSIERRTEAFF. The CDR3 bases are TGTGCCAGTAGTATTGAACGACGGACTGAAGCTTTCTTT.